Shown below are 20 T cell receptor beta chains from a single sample sequenced in a study of blood T cell repertoires in COVID-19. The protocol was immunoSEQ multiplex PCR, while the TCRdb copy is restricted to in-frame clones and leaves out a portion. The sample yields some 240,000 clones, roughly four fifths seen once. The sequencing sample was made of peripheral blood. Receptor source: a woman of 80 years or more with acute or convalescent COVID-19.

J is TRBJ2-4 and V is TRBV28; the D gene is possibly TRBD2 (6 bases). This CDR3 region has 14 residues. CDR1 MDHEN and CDR2 SYDVKM come from the germline V gene. V shed 2 bases and J shed 9 bases, with 14 bases lying between them. The CDR3 region is CASSLNGGYGIQYF. In DNA, the CDR3 is TGTGCCAGCAGTTTAAATGGAGGGTACGGCATTCAGTACTTC.

The V and J genes are TRBV2 and TRBJ2-3, with D tentatively TRBD2 (6 bases). Trimming cost V 2 bases and J 2 bases, with 8 bases left between them. Germline loops: CDR1 SNHLY, CDR2 FYNNEI. The CDR3 runs to 14 residues. CDR3 in amino acids: CASSESGLTDTQYF. CDR3 DNA: TGTGCCAGCAGTGAAAGCGGGCTCACAGATACGCAGTATTTT.

This chain connects TRBV2 to TRBJ2-2, with 7 nucleotides matching TRBD1. CDR3 length: 14 residues. CDR1 and CDR2 (germline): SNHLY, FYNNEI. The junction had 2 bases not matched to a gene; V was cut back by 4 bases and J by 3 bases. CDR3 sequence reads: CASSVTGYTGELFF. CDR3 bases: TGTGCCAGCAGTGTGACAGGGTACACCGGGGAGCTGTTTTTT.

The chain carries TRBV2 and TRBJ1-1; no firm D call. Trimming removed 8 bases from V and 0 bases from J, with 10 bases in between. The germline CDR1 and CDR2 sequences are SNHLY and FYNNEI. CDR3 length equals 13 residues. This CDR3 reads CASFAELNTEAFF. The CDR3 nucleotides read TGTGCCAGCTTTGCGGAGCTGAACACTGAAGCTTTCTTT. Full variable domain (rest looked up from reference TRBV2 and TRBJ1-1): EPEVTQTPSHQVTQMGQEVILRCVPISNHLYFYWYRQILGQKVEFLVSFYNNEISEKSEIFDDQFSVERPDGSNFTLKIRSTKLEDSAMYFCASFAELNTEAFFGQGTRLTVV.

This clone turned up a few times. The sample holds other DNA sequences that translate to the same CDR3. The CDR3 spells CASSPGSSYEQYF. The CDR3 nucleotides read TGTGCCAGCTCACCAGGGAGCTCCTACGAGCAGTACTTC. The chain combines TRBV18 with TRBJ2-7; D is perhaps TRBD2 (5 bases). This CDR3 is built from 13 residues. The germline V gene encodes CDR1 KGHSH and CDR2 LQKENI. Trimming left V 2 bases short and J 0 bases short, with 5 bases between.

This clone turned up a few times. This chain uses TRBV15 with TRBJ2-7; 7 positions agree with TRBD1. The CDR3 totals 15 residues. V shed 3 bases, J shed 2 bases, and the junction held 7 bases outside the gene matches. Looked up from germline, CDR1 is LNHNV and CDR2 is YYDKDF (reference sequence). CDR3 nucleotide sequence: TGTGCCACCAGCAGCCTACGGACAGGACCCTACGAGCAGTACTTC. It codes for CATSSLRTGPYEQYF.

The chain joins TRBV28 to TRBJ1-2, with D uncertain. CDR3 size: 14 residues. V shed 6 bases and J shed 1 base, with 12 bases lying between them. The germline V gene encodes CDR1 MDHEN and CDR2 SYDVKM. The CDR3 sequence: CASSPLPGNYGYTF. In DNA form, the CDR3 reads TGTGCCAGCAGCCCTTTGCCGGGTAACTATGGCTACACCTTC.

The chain has TRBV7-2 and TRBJ1-6; 10 bases are shared with TRBD1. This CDR3 contains 15 residues. J lost 6 bases, V lost 5 bases, and 4 bases had no gene match. Germline CDR1 reads SGHTA; CDR2 reads FQGNSA. The CDR3 DNA sequence: TGTGCCAGCAGCGCGGGGGACAGGGGTAATTCACCCCTCCACTTT. Translating it yields CASSAGDRGNSPLHF.

V usage is TRBV3-1 (or the pseudogene TRBV3-2) and J usage is TRBJ1-2; D is undetermined. The V and J ends lost 1 base and 1 base respectively, with 7 bases between them. Germline CDR1 and CDR2: LGHDT and YNNKEL (reference sequence). This CDR3 contains 14 residues. The CDR3 reads CASSQGGINYGYTF. The CDR3 bases are TGTGCCAGCAGCCAAGGCGGGATTAACTATGGCTACACCTTC.

This clone was seen once. J is TRBJ1-1 and V is TRBV28; a weak D match, TRBD1 (6 bases). The V and J ends lost 4 bases and 4 bases respectively, with 16 bases between them. The CDR3 is 15 residues long. Germline V lookup: CDR1 MDHEN, CDR2 SYDVKM. Here the CDR3 DNA reads TGTGCCAGCAGTTCTCCAGTGGGGGCGAGCACTGAAGCTTTCTTT. It codes for CASSSPVGASTEAFF. Full variable domain (rest looked up from reference TRBV28 and TRBJ1-1): DVKVTQSSRYLVKRTGEKVFLECVQDMDHENMFWYRQDPGLGLRLIYFSYDVKMKEKGDIPEGYSVSREKKERFSLILESASTNQTSMYLCASSSPVGASTEAFFGQGTRLTVV.

The V call is TRBV5-1, the J call TRBJ1-6; 7 nucleotides line up with TRBD1. The CDR3 has 15 residues. The trim removed 3 bases at V and 7 bases at J, leaving 7 bases unmatched. Germline loops: CDR1 SGHRS, CDR2 YFSETQ. The CDR3 spells CASSSGGQANSPLHF. DNA for the CDR3: TGCGCCAGCAGCTCGGGTGGACAGGCCAATTCACCCCTCCACTTT.

In this sample, this clone turned up once. The V and J genes are TRBV5-1 and TRBJ1-1; 10 bases fit TRBD1. V dropped 2 bases and J dropped 10; count of bases not matched to a gene: 11. Germline V gene lookup returns CDR1 SGHRS and CDR2 YFSETQ. The CDR3 runs to 15 residues. The CDR3, as DNA: TGCGCCAGCAGCTTAGGGACAGGGGCGGAGAGTAGAGCTTTCTTT. Protein: CASSLGTGAESRAFF.

This clone was counted a single time. This chain connects TRBV9 to TRBJ1-6; 7 nucleotides line up with TRBD1. The CDR3 has 15 residues. The J segment lost 6 bases and the V segment lost 4 bases, leaving 7 bases of the junction unmatched. Per germline, CDR1 SGDLS and CDR2 YYNGEE. The CDR3 sequence is CASSPSGQSNSPLHF. The CDR3 coding sequence is TGTGCCAGCAGCCCGTCGGGACAGTCTAATTCACCCCTCCACTTT.

The V gene is TRBV2, the J gene TRBJ2-7; 13 bases align to TRBD2. Germline assignment: CDR1 SNHLY and CDR2 FYNNEI. The V gene end was trimmed by 5 bases and the J gene end by 2 bases; junction bases not matched to a gene: 6. This CDR3 comprises 16 residues. The CDR3 bases are TGTGCCAGCAGTCCCCGACTAGCGGGGGGCACCTACGAGCAGTACTTC. Protein product: CASSPRLAGGTYEQYF.

As for this clone: The identical CDR3 is also encoded by other nucleotide sequences in the sample. The rearrangement uses TRBV5-1 and TRBJ1-3; D might be TRBD1 (5 bases). V was cut by 0 bases and J by 0 bases, with 7 bases left in between. CDR1 and CDR2 (germline): SGHRS, YFSETQ. This CDR3 comprises 15 residues. CDR3 in amino acids: CASSLDGGSGNTIYF. In DNA form, the CDR3 reads TGCGCCAGCAGCTTGGACGGGGGCTCTGGAAACACCATATATTTT.

The rearrangement uses TRBV9 and TRBJ2-2; D perhaps matches TRBD1 (6 bases). Germline assignment: CDR1 SGDLS and CDR2 YYNGEE. The V and J ends lost 0 bases and 0 bases respectively, with 6 bases between them. CDR3 length: 15 amino acids. The CDR3 here is CASSVEGANTGELFF. The CDR3 DNA sequence: TGTGCCAGCAGCGTAGAGGGGGCGAACACCGGGGAGCTGTTTTTT.

The V gene is TRBV30, the J gene TRBJ2-1; D is unresolved. The germline V gene encodes CDR1 GTSNPN and CDR2 SVGIG (reference sequence). This CDR3 spans 11 amino acids. Trimming removed 0 bases from V and 8 bases from J, with 5 bases in between. The CDR3 sequence: CAWSVADEQFF. As DNA, the CDR3 is TGTGCCTGGAGTGTGGCCGATGAGCAGTTCTTC.

The rearrangement joins TRBV30 to TRBJ2-3; TRBD1 agrees at 10 bases. The junction had 7 bases not matched to a gene; V was cut back by 1 base and J by 0 bases. Germline CDR1 is GTSNPN and CDR2 is SVGIG (reference sequence). The CDR3 sequence is 17 residues long. The CDR3 reads CAWSAKGTGDSTDTQYF. The CDR3, as DNA: TGTGCCTGGAGTGCCAAAGGGACAGGGGATAGCACAGATACGCAGTATTTT.

The chain joins TRBV5-8 to TRBJ2-3, with a tentative D call TRBD2 (7 bases). Germline V gene data show CDR1 as SGHTS and CDR2 as YDEGEE. The length of the CDR3 is 17 residues. Trimming pared 0 bases from V and 2 bases from J, leaving 16 bases between. In nucleotides, the CDR3 is TGTGCCAGCAGCTTGGGGGCGGGGGCCGACTTCACAGATACGCAGTATTTT. Translation gives CASSLGAGADFTDTQYF.

The V gene is TRBV27, the J gene TRBJ2-7, with TRBD1 identical over 9 bases. The V and J ends lost 5 bases and 6 bases, in that order; junction bases with no gene match: 11. The germline V gene has CDR1 MNHEY and CDR2 SMNVEV (reference sequence). The CDR3 has 15 amino acids. CDR3 in amino acids: CASSPTQGATGEQYF. The CDR3 bases are TGTGCCAGCAGTCCAACACAGGGGGCGACGGGCGAGCAGTACTTC.